This TCR beta chain appears in the sequencing data of a study of T cells in Graves' hyperthyroidism and ophthalmopathy. Whole-study results and caveats: Expanded thyroid clonotypes (above 0.001) were mostly also found in blood.

TCR beta CDR3 regions were amplified from RNA. The study used the HTBI primer set for a first-round RT-PCR of the TCR CDR3. TCRdb used MiXCR to reprocess the multiplex PCR reads, holding one entry per CDR3 protein. Found here are some 650,000 distinct CDR3 sequences, about a sixth of them singletons; the top ten hold under 3.5%. Ophthalmopathy patients had Clinical Activity Score at least 3, NOSPECS grade at least 4, duration under 3 months. Fresh peripheral blood, approximately 10 ml, was the source of the PBMCs. This clonotype was observed a few times. Its antigen is undetermined. The CDR3 loop spans 12 amino acids. Unmatched junction bases numbered 2, after V lost 9 bases and J lost 7 bases. Per germline, CDR1 MGHRA and CDR2 YSYEKL.

The chain is built from TRBV4-1 and TRBJ1-4; 10 nucleotides line up with TRBD1. The sample comprised blood. The sequence was collected from a woman aged 40-49 years with Graves' ophthalmopathy. CDR3 loop: CASGTGVEKLFF. As DNA, the CDR3 is TGCGCCAGTGGGACAGGGGTTGAAAAACTGTTTTTT.